This TCR beta chain came from a study of T cell repertoires in cytomegalovirus infection. TCRdb independently ran MiXCR on the reads; one entry per CDR3 protein. The table includes some 920,000 distinct CDR3 sequences, roughly 30% detected once. Comments on this clonotype: The antigen remains unidentified.

In germline, CDR1 is MGHRA, CDR2 YSYEKL. Deletions cut 4 bases from V and 8 bases from J, with 15 bases between. This CDR3 contains 15 residues. This chain connects TRBV4-1 to TRBJ1-6, with D perhaps TRBD1 (6 bases). Sequencing used cultured CD8+ T cells from PBMCs, obtained from culture after CMV antigen stimulation. This sequence originates from a human donor in good health (CMV status not recorded). Some clones in this sample may be carry-over from other donors' samples. CDR3 sequence reads: CASSLLGALDSPLHF. The CDR3 region has the DNA TGCGCCAGCAGCCTTCTGGGGGCGCTTGATTCACCCCTCCACTTT.